This TCR beta chain was retrieved from a study of neurological immune-mediated disorders. This clonotype is medium-sized by share. 5'RACE with 10-nucleotide random UMIs produced the cDNA. Every sequencing run generated over 190 million TCR-beta sequences from 15-18 subjects. TCRdb re-analysed the 5' RACE reads in MiXCR, keeping a single row per CDR3 protein. The sample lists some 25,000 distinct CDR3 sequences, around 14% occurring once. Documented time point: technical triplicate 1. CDR3 length equals 13 residues. With 8 bases clipped from V and 0 bases from J, the junction kept 4 bases outside the gene matches. Germline assignment: CDR1 SQVTM and CDR2 ANQGSEA.

V gene TRBV29-1 combines with J gene TRBJ2-3, with TRBD1 matching over 8 bases. The sequenced sample was CD4+ T cells from blood. The receptor comes from a female donor with HTLV-1-associated myelopathy (HAM/TSP). The CDR3: CSTGQGSTDTQYF. The CDR3 DNA sequence: TGCAGCACTGGACAGGGAAGCACAGATACGCAGTATTTT.